Below, 29 T cell receptor beta chains from the same sample are listed, as sequenced in a study of blood T cells in healthy people across ages. A sample-barcoded 5' primer and a J-beta primer mix were used in a second PCR of roughly 7 to 12 cycles. TCRdb ran MiXCR on the 5' RACE reads and lists one entry per CDR3 protein. The sample includes some 920,000 distinct CDR3 sequences, about 53% seen only once; the top ten take roughly 23%. The sequenced sample was blood. The receptor source for this set is a woman aged 55-70 years in good health.

This chain connects TRBV28 to TRBJ1-6, with TRBD1 matching 7 bases. V shed 3 bases, J shed 7 bases, and the junction held 6 bases outside the gene matches. Germline CDR1 and CDR2: MDHEN and SYDVKM. The CDR3 is 15 amino acids. CDR3 amino acids: CASSFQTGRNSPLHF. CDR3 bases: TGTGCCAGCAGTTTCCAGACAGGGAGGAATTCACCCCTCCACTTT.

V gene TRBV6-6 combines with J gene TRBJ2-1; D unclear. V was shortened by 5 bases and J by 7 bases, with 15 bases between the two germline ends. The germline V gene has CDR1 MNHNY and CDR2 SVGAGI (reference sequence). This CDR3 has 14 amino acids. The CDR3 region has the DNA TGTGCCAGCAGTGGAGCTACTCGTGGTAATGAGCAGTTCTTC. Amino acid sequence: CASSGATRGNEQFF.

The chain recombines TRBV28 with TRBJ2-7; TRBD2 might be the D (5 bases). The CDR3 covers 14 residues. V lost 3 bases to trimming and J lost 2 bases, with 11 bases between them. Germline-derived CDR1 and CDR2 are MDHEN and SYDVKM. CDR3 bases: TGTGCCAGCAGTTTGAGGGATACGACCTACGAGCAGTACTTC. Translated: CASSLRDTTYEQYF. Combining the CDR3 with reference TRBV28 and TRBJ2-7 gives the whole variable domain DVKVTQSSRYLVKRTGEKVFLECVQDMDHENMFWYRQDPGLGLRLIYFSYDVKMKEKGDIPEGYSVSREKKERFSLILESASTNQTSMYLCASSLRDTTYEQYFGPGTRLTVT.

This clonotype was observed a few times. The junction departs from germline at one end; a sequencing error may be responsible. This chain links TRBV6-1 with TRBJ1-2; the D is unclear. The CDR3 loop spans 13 amino acids. The V gene's germline CDR1 is MNHNS and CDR2 SASEGT. DNA for the CDR3: TGTGCCAGCGGTGAGAGCATCGCTAGGGGCTACACCTTC. Its protein product is CASGESIARGYTF.

This chain links TRBV12-3 or TRBV12-4 with TRBJ1-5; D unclear. Trimming stripped 2 bases from V and 6 bases from J, with 8 bases between. The CDR3 extends over 13 amino acids. Here the CDR3 DNA reads TGTGCCAGCAGTTTAAGTCAGGTTCAGCCCCAGCATTTT. This encodes CASSLSQVQPQHF.

CDR3 region: CAWSAPGQGGPAKNIQYF. As DNA, the CDR3 is TGTGCCTGGAGTGCCCCGGGACAGGGGGGCCCAGCCAAAAACATTCAGTACTTC. The chain is built from TRBV30 and TRBJ2-4, with TRBD1 identical over 11 bases. The CDR3 length is 18 residues. Per germline, CDR1 GTSNPN and CDR2 SVGIG (reference sequence). Unmatched junction bases numbered 8, after V lost 1 base and J lost 0 bases.

A few counts support this clonotype. The chain carries TRBV29-1 and TRBJ2-3; D uncertain. V was pared by 2 bases and J by 2 bases, with 14 bases between. Looked up from germline, CDR1 is SQVTM and CDR2 is ANQGSEA. The CDR3 contains 15 residues. The CDR3 DNA reads TGCAGCGTTGAATCCGGCGGAATATACACAGATACGCAGTATTTT. This translates into CSVESGGIYTDTQYF.

There are many counts of this clonotype. The chain has TRBV20-1 and TRBJ2-1; possibly TRBD2 for D (6 bases). The V and J ends lost 5 bases and 8 bases respectively, with 19 bases between them. CDR1 is DFQATT, CDR2 SNEGSKA, per germline (reference sequence). The CDR3 is made up of 14 amino acids. The CDR3 is CSAVPGLRLDEQFF. In nucleotides, the CDR3 is TGCAGTGCTGTTCCGGGACTCCGCTTGGATGAGCAGTTCTTC.

This clonotype was recorded a few times. The chain uses TRBV5-6 and TRBJ2-3; D is undetermined. This CDR3 spans 13 amino acids. Trimming shortened V by 5 bases and J by 10 bases, and 17 bases separated the two germline ends. The germline CDR1 and CDR2 sequences are SGHDT and YYEEEE. This chain's CDR3 is CASRYSSVSAQYF. The CDR3 DNA sequence: TGTGCCAGCAGGTACTCTAGTGTCTCTGCGCAGTATTTT.

V is TRBV12-3 or TRBV12-4 and J is TRBJ1-4; 8 bases agree with TRBD1. V was pared by 6 bases and J by 3 bases, with 6 bases of the junction left unmatched. The CDR3 contains 15 residues. The CDR3 coding sequence is TGTGCCAGCAGAGCCGGGACAGGTCCTAATGAAAAACTGTTTTTT. Its translation: CASRAGTGPNEKLFF.

This clonotype appeared a single time. The chain couples TRBV7-9 to TRBJ1-6, with D unresolved. The V and J ends lost 5 bases and 7 bases respectively, with 12 bases between them. Germline assignment: CDR1 SEHNR and CDR2 FQNEAQ (reference sequence). The CDR3 is 14 amino acids. The CDR3 region has the DNA TGTGCCAGCAGCGTAGACACGGCGAATTCACCCCTCCACTTT. Translation gives CASSVDTANSPLHF.

The J gene is TRBJ2-2, the V gene TRBV6-1; 10 nucleotides agree with TRBD2. This CDR3 comprises 17 residues. The trim removed 8 bases at V and 4 bases at J, leaving 13 bases unmatched. Germline CDR1 is MNHNS and CDR2 is SASEGT. CDR3 amino acids: CASARRIAGGGTGELFF. The DNA of the CDR3 is TGTGCCAGCGCTAGAAGAATAGCGGGAGGAGGCACCGGGGAGCTGTTTTTT.

The genes are TRBV5-1 and TRBJ2-1, with D possibly matching TRBD1 (5 bases). The germline V and J ends were trimmed by 0 bases and 0 bases, with 10 bases remaining between them. The CDR3 covers 16 residues. Germline V gene sequence: CDR1 SGHRS, CDR2 YFSETQ. The CDR3 coding sequence is TGCGCCAGCAGCTTGGATGGCGACAGCTCCTACAATGAGCAGTTCTTC. Translation gives CASSLDGDSSYNEQFF.

The chain employs TRBV15 and TRBJ2-7; no clear D gene. Germline V gives CDR1 LNHNV, CDR2 YYDKDF (reference sequence). V lost 0 bases to trimming and J lost 0 bases, with 6 bases between them. This CDR3 has 14 amino acids. In DNA form, the CDR3 reads TGTGCCACCAGCAGAGATCTTGACTCCTACGAGCAGTACTTC. This sequence encodes CATSRDLDSYEQYF.

This clonotype turned up a few times. V and J are TRBV20-1 and TRBJ2-7; D call uncertain. Germline V lookup: CDR1 DFQATT, CDR2 SNEGSKA (reference sequence). V dropped 4 bases and J dropped 2 bases, with 12 bases sitting between them. The length of the CDR3 is 13 residues. The CDR3 nucleotides are TGCAGTGCTACAAACCCAGGTGCCTACGAGCAGTACTTC. Encoded protein: CSATNPGAYEQYF.

The chain has TRBV15 and TRBJ2-1, with D possibly TRBD2 on 5 matching bases. The ends were cut back, 1 base at V and 5 bases at J, with 12 bases in the middle. This CDR3 spans 15 amino acids. The V gene's germline CDR1 is LNHNV and CDR2 YYDKDF (reference sequence). CDR3 DNA sequence: TGTGCCACCAGCAGAGGGGATAGCGCAAACAATGAGCAGTTCTTC. Translating it yields CATSRGDSANNEQFF.

This sequence joins TRBV3-1 and TRBJ2-7; D might be TRBD2 (7 bases). The V end lost 4 bases, the J end lost 4 bases, and 20 bases lay between the germline ends. Germline V lookup: CDR1 LGHDT, CDR2 YNNKEL (reference sequence). The CDR3 runs 16 residues. CDR3 sequence reads: CASSPGVGRAPYEQYF. In DNA form, the CDR3 reads TGTGCCAGCAGCCCAGGGGTTGGGAGGGCCCCGTACGAGCAGTACTTC.

This clonotype was picked up a small number of times. V is TRBV28 and J is TRBJ2-5; weak D call: TRBD1 (6 bases). The CDR3 extends over 14 amino acids. Trimming pared 8 bases from V and 3 bases from J, leaving 16 bases between. The germline CDR1 and CDR2 sequences are MDHEN and SYDVKM. The DNA of the CDR3 is TGTGCCAGCGAACAGCCGGGACAAAAAGAGACCCAGTACTTC. Amino acid sequence: CASEQPGQKETQYF.

V and J are TRBV19 and TRBJ1-5; tentative D call: TRBD1 (5 bases). Germline V gene data show CDR1 as LNHDA and CDR2 as SQIVND (reference sequence). The length of the CDR3 is 14 residues. The V end was cut by 4 bases, the J end by 4 bases, with 11 bases between. CDR3 sequence: CASSNRDRNQPQHF. CDR3 nucleotide sequence: TGTGCCAGTAGTAACCGGGACCGGAATCAGCCCCAGCATTTT.

In this sample, this clonotype turned up once. The CDR3 DNA sequence: TGTGCCAGCGGGGAGGGGGAAACAAATGAAAAACTGTTTTTT. It specifies CASGEGETNEKLFF. The chain combines TRBV25-1 with TRBJ1-4; maybe TRBD1 (6 bases). The CDR3 totals 14 residues. With 8 bases removed from V and 5 bases from J, the gap between germline ends came to 15 bases. Germline lookup yields CDR1 MGHDK and CDR2 SYGVNS.

This chain connects TRBV6-4 to TRBJ2-1; 7 bases align to TRBD2. The CDR3 is 14 residues long. After removal of 3 bases from V and 9 bases from J, the junction contained 8 bases not matched to a gene. Germline CDR1 reads MRHNA; CDR2 reads SNTAGT. CDR3 amino acids: CASSESGRASEQFF. The CDR3 nucleotides read TGTGCCAGCAGTGAAAGTGGGAGGGCGAGTGAGCAGTTCTTC.

This clonotype came up once. The V and J genes are TRBV12-3 or TRBV12-4 and TRBJ2-1; D assignment may be TRBD1 or TRBD2 (5 bases each). This CDR3 region has 13 residues. V lost 5 bases and J lost 9, with 14 bases in between. The CDR3 DNA reads TGTGCCAGCAGTAAGGGGATAGCGCTTGAGCAGTTCTTC. It yields the protein CASSKGIALEQFF.

The J gene is TRBJ2-1, the V gene TRBV28; D not certain. CDR1 is MDHEN, CDR2 SYDVKM, per germline. V was pared by 5 bases and J by 5 bases, with 13 bases between. This CDR3 comprises 14 residues. CDR3 residues: CASSPQNRDNEQFF. The CDR3 DNA reads as TGTGCCAGCAGTCCCCAAAACAGAGACAATGAGCAGTTCTTC.

V and J are TRBV12-3 or TRBV12-4 and TRBJ2-5, with a weak D call TRBD2 (6 bases). CDR3 length: 13 residues. Trimming took 5 bases from V and 5 from J, leaving 12 bases between them. CDR3 protein: CASSGGDGETQYF. Here the CDR3 DNA reads TGTGCCAGCAGTGGAGGGGATGGGGAGACCCAGTACTTC.

This clonotype was picked up a small number of times. The chain is built from TRBV12-3 or TRBV12-4 and TRBJ2-1; D is perhaps TRBD2 (6 bases). The CDR3 covers 18 residues. V lost 5 bases to trimming and J lost 4 bases, with 24 bases between them. CDR3 amino acids: CASSQDSGLSPSYNEQFF. DNA of the CDR3: TGTGCCAGCAGTCAAGACAGCGGACTATCCCCCTCGTACAATGAGCAGTTCTTC.

This clonotype came up a few times. V gene TRBV4-1 combines with J gene TRBJ1-5; D is possibly TRBD1 (5 bases). Germline V gene data show CDR1 as MGHRA and CDR2 as YSYEKL. CDR3 size: 15 residues. V was pared by 2 bases and J by 0 bases, with 8 bases between. The CDR3 nucleotides are TGCGCCAGCAGCCAACAGGGATTTAGCAATCAGCCCCAGCATTTT. Its translation is CASSQQGFSNQPQHF.

The V call is TRBV7-6, the J call TRBJ1-4; 7 bases align to TRBD1. The CDR3 contains 15 residues. Per the germline V gene, CDR1 is SGHVS and CDR2 is FNYEAQ. V lost 1 base, J lost 8 bases, and 7 bases stayed unmatched. The CDR3 DNA sequence: TGTGCCAGCAGCTTAGGGTGGCAGGGGGGAGAAAAACTGTTTTTT. Encoded protein: CASSLGWQGGEKLFF. Full variable domain (missing parts from reference TRBV7-6 and TRBJ1-4): GAGVSQSPRYKVTKRGQDVALRCDPISGHVSLYWYRQALGQGPEFLTYFNYEAQQDKSGLPNDRFSAERPEGSISTLTIQRTEQRDSAMYRCASSLGWQGGEKLFFGSGTQLSVL.

The chain recombines TRBV7-9 with TRBJ1-4; D is undetermined. The CDR3 is 15 amino acids. The V gene lost 1 base and the J gene lost 6 bases, with 12 bases spanning the gap. CDR1 SEHNR and CDR2 FQNEAQ come from the germline V gene (reference sequence). The CDR3 protein is CASSLGSVADEKLFF. CDR3 bases: TGTGCCAGCAGCTTAGGGTCCGTGGCGGATGAAAAACTGTTTTTT.

The J gene is TRBJ2-7, the V gene TRBV10-3; TRBD1 agrees at 7 bases. Germline V gives CDR1 ENHRY, CDR2 SYGVKD. V was pared by 8 bases and J by 7 bases, with 8 bases of the junction left unmatched. This CDR3 contains 12 residues. CDR3 sequence (DNA): TGTGCCATCGACAGGGACGGCAATGAGCAGTACTTC. The encoded protein is CAIDRDGNEQYF.